Below are 31 T cell receptor beta chains sequenced from a single sample in a study of quantifying T cell responses using KT2 cells. Study-level background: RNA was reverse transcribed with TCR alpha and beta constant-region primers.

An oligo carrying a UMI was ligated to the cDNA 3' end. First-round PCR used approximately 4 cycles and beta primers RC1.1 and RC1.2 covering TRBC1 and TRBC2. TCRdb re-called the UMI-ligation and nested PCR reads with MiXCR, one entry per CDR3 protein. The profile shows around 56,000 distinct CDR3 sequences, 9% to 15% of them singletons. Source material: PBMCs spiked with cells of the T cell clone KT2. Receptors were obtained from a human donor.

The gene calls are TRBV20-1 and TRBJ2-7; D uncertain. The V end was cut by 3 bases, the J end by 4 bases, with 19 bases between. Germline V gene data show CDR1 as DFQATT and CDR2 as SNEGSKA (reference sequence). This CDR3 is built from 15 residues. The CDR3 protein is CSASTPDSVAYEQYF. The CDR3 DNA sequence: TGCAGTGCTAGTACTCCCGACTCAGTTGCTTACGAGCAGTACTTC.

This clonotype was picked up many times. In DNA form, the CDR3 reads TGTGCCAGCAGCCAGCCCTCCGGGCCGCGGGGGACCGATACGCAGTATTTT. It codes for CASSQPSGPRGTDTQYF. The rearrangement joins TRBV21-1 to TRBJ2-3; TRBD2 reflects the table's D call only, with no check against the DNA. TRBV21-1 is shown as a pseudogene. The CDR3 loop spans 17 amino acids.

CDR3 DNA sequence: TGTGCCAGCAGTTTGAGTCGGGGAGCCTACGAGCAGTACTTC. This codes for CASSLSRGAYEQYF. This chain uses TRBV27 with TRBJ2-7, with D maybe TRBD2 (5 bases). Germline V lookup: CDR1 MNHEY, CDR2 SMNVEV (reference sequence). V lost 3 bases to trimming and J lost 2 bases, with 11 bases between them. The CDR3 length is 14 residues.

A few counts support this clonotype. The genes are TRBV7-8 and TRBJ1-1; tentative D call: TRBD1 (5 bases). This CDR3 has 15 residues. Germline V lookup: CDR1 SGHVS, CDR2 FQNEAQ. The V end was cut by 0 bases, the J end by 4 bases, with 12 bases between. As DNA, the CDR3 is TGTGCCAGCAGCTTAGCATCGGCAGGGACCACTGAAGCTTTCTTT. Translated: CASSLASAGTTEAFF.

This clonotype was detected only a few times. The chain uses TRBV5-4 and TRBJ2-3; 16 bases line up with TRBD2. This CDR3 is built from 18 residues. J gave up 0 bases and V 5 bases, and 6 bases lay outside the gene matches. The germline V gene encodes CDR1 SGHNT and CDR2 YYREEE (reference sequence). CDR3 in amino acids: CASSPGTSGGASTDTQYF. CDR3 in DNA: TGTGCCAGCAGTCCTGGGACTAGCGGGGGGGCTAGCACAGATACGCAGTATTTT.

This clonotype was observed a handful of times. The chain has TRBV20-1 and TRBJ2-1; the match to TRBD2 covers 9 bases. This CDR3 spans 16 amino acids. The junction had 8 bases not matched to a gene; V was cut back by 0 bases and J by 5 bases. Germline assignment: CDR1 DFQATT and CDR2 SNEGSKA (reference sequence). The DNA of the CDR3 is TGCAGTGCTAGAGATAAGCTAGCGGGATCCCACAATGAGCAGTTCTTC. Protein: CSARDKLAGSHNEQFF.

This clonotype was counted at least ten times. V and J are TRBV7-9 and TRBJ2-7; D may match TRBD1 or TRBD2 (6 bases each). Germline CDR1 reads SEHNR; CDR2 reads FQNEAQ (reference sequence). The CDR3 sequence is 12 residues long. Trimming took off 3 bases at V and 5 bases at J, with 8 bases between the two ends. CDR3 DNA: TGTGCCAGCAGCTTGGGGGGCCACGAGCAGTACTTC. Encoded protein: CASSLGGHEQYF.

CDR3 residues: CSAKQGAINEKLFF. The CDR3 DNA follows: TGCAGTGCTAAACAGGGGGCGATTAATGAAAAACTGTTTTTT. The rearrangement links TRBV20-1 to TRBJ1-4, with 9 bases that match TRBD1. Trimming removed 4 bases from V and 4 bases from J; junction bases left unmatched: 4. The CDR3 sequence is 14 residues long. CDR1 DFQATT and CDR2 SNEGSKA come from the germline V gene (reference sequence).

There are a few counts of this clonotype. The CDR3 loop is CASSLGRLNTEAFF. CDR3 bases: TGTGCCAGCAGTTTGGGACGGCTGAACACTGAAGCTTTCTTT. V is TRBV6-5 and J is TRBJ1-1; weak D call: TRBD1 (5 bases). Between the trimmed V and J ends, which lost 4 bases and 0 bases, there was a span of 9 bases. Germline CDR1 MNHEY, CDR2 SVGAGI. The length of the CDR3 is 14 residues.

This clonotype was detected a few times. The J gene is TRBJ2-1, the V gene TRBV15, with 13 bases identical to TRBD2. Germline lookup yields CDR1 LNHNV and CDR2 YYDKDF (reference sequence). The J segment lost 8 bases and the V segment lost 4 bases, leaving 8 bases of the junction unmatched. CDR3 length: 16 amino acids. The CDR3 protein is CATSNGLAGVRDEQFF. The CDR3 DNA follows: TGTGCCACCAGCAACGGACTAGCGGGAGTTCGGGATGAGCAGTTCTTC.

This chain uses TRBV27 with TRBJ1-3; D is unresolved. CDR1 is MNHEY, CDR2 SMNVEV, per germline (reference sequence). The V gene lost 0 bases and the J gene lost 4 bases, with 4 bases spanning the gap. CDR3 length equals 13 residues. The CDR3 region is CASSLSVGNTIYF. DNA for the CDR3: TGTGCCAGCAGTTTATCGGTCGGAAACACCATATATTTT.

This clonotype was counted only a few times. This chain connects TRBV28 to TRBJ2-1, with D possibly TRBD1 on 7 matching bases. Germline CDR1 is MDHEN and CDR2 is SYDVKM. V was trimmed by 1 base and J by 1 base, leaving 14 bases between them. The CDR3 runs to 17 residues. The CDR3 nucleotides read TGTGCCAGCAGTTTATTCGACAGGGAGGAATCCTACAATGAGCAGTTCTTC. This translates into CASSLFDREESYNEQFF.

This clonotype was counted many times. The rearrangement uses TRBV18 and TRBJ1-1, with 7 bases lining up with TRBD1. The CDR3 has 17 residues. CDR1 is KGHSH and CDR2 is LQKENI in the germline V gene. Germline trimming cut 4 bases from V and 6 bases from J; bases unmatched to any gene: 17. The CDR3 protein is CASSLLDRFKVSSEAFF. For the CDR3, the DNA is TGTGCCAGCTCACTCTTGGACAGGTTCAAGGTATCTTCTGAAGCTTTCTTT.

This clonotype came up a few times. V and J are TRBV20-1 and TRBJ2-3; D is perhaps TRBD1 (5 bases). Between the trimmed V and J ends, which lost 8 bases and 1 base, there was a span of 13 bases. The V gene's germline CDR1 is DFQATT and CDR2 SNEGSKA (reference sequence). The CDR3 covers 13 residues. The CDR3: CSRAGPRTDTQYF. The CDR3 DNA sequence: TGCAGTCGGGCAGGGCCCCGCACAGATACGCAGTATTTT.

This clonotype has a handful of counts. The chain employs TRBV15 and TRBJ1-5, with TRBD1 matching 7 bases. V trimming: 4 bases; J trimming: 9 bases; junction bases outside the gene matches: 6. CDR3 length equals 13 residues. Germline V gene sequence: CDR1 LNHNV, CDR2 YYDKDF (reference sequence). CDR3 in amino acids: CATSTTGLGPQHF. DNA of the CDR3: TGTGCCACCAGCACGACAGGGCTGGGGCCCCAGCATTTT.

The chain is built from TRBV2 and TRBJ1-4, with TRBD1 matching 9 bases. In germline, CDR1 is SNHLY, CDR2 FYNNEI. Trimming took 5 bases from V and 5 from J; bases not matched to a gene: 3. The CDR3 is made up of 14 amino acids. CDR3 loop: CASSSDRGNEKLFF. The CDR3 nucleotides read TGTGCCAGCAGTTCGGACAGGGGAAATGAAAAACTGTTTTTT.

This clonotype was found a few times. V is TRBV7-3 and J is TRBJ1-1, with no clear D. Germline CDR1 SGHTA, CDR2 FQGTGA. Trimming pared 4 bases from V and 3 bases from J, leaving 9 bases between. The CDR3 contains 13 residues. CDR3: CASSSGVYTEAFF. CDR3 DNA: TGTGCCAGCAGCTCCGGGGTTTACACTGAAGCTTTCTTT. Drawing the rest from reference TRBV7-3 and TRBJ1-1, the complete variable domain is GAGVSQTPSNKVTEKGKYVELRCDPISGHTALYWYRQSLGQGPEFLIYFQGTGAADDSGLPNDRFFAVRPEGSVSTLKIQRTERGDSAVYLCASSSGVYTEAFFGQGTRLTVV.

This clonotype has just one count. The V call is TRBV9, the J call TRBJ2-3, with a possible D match to TRBD1 (6 bases). V was clipped by 4 bases and J by 0 bases, with 15 bases between them. Looked up from germline, CDR1 is SGDLS and CDR2 is YYNGEE. The CDR3 sequence is 16 residues long. This chain's CDR3 is CASSPYRDISTDTQYF. CDR3 nucleotide sequence: TGTGCCAGCAGCCCGTACAGGGACATTAGCACAGATACGCAGTATTTT.

This clonotype was seen a few times. V and J are TRBV6-2 or TRBV6-3 and TRBJ2-3, with 7 bases fitting TRBD1. V lost 6 bases and J lost 9; bases outside the gene matches: 12. The CDR3 spans 14 residues. The germline CDR1 and CDR2 sequences are MNHEY and SVGEGT. The CDR3 here is CASRSGTVQSTQYF. CDR3 nucleotide sequence: TGTGCCAGCAGGTCCGGGACAGTTCAATCGACGCAGTATTTT.

The sample holds a few counts of this clonotype. The chain uses TRBV19 and TRBJ2-3, with D unresolved. The CDR3 runs 16 residues. The germline V gene encodes CDR1 LNHDA and CDR2 SQIVND (reference sequence). Between the trimmed V and J ends, which lost 4 bases and 3 bases, there was a span of 17 bases. CDR3 amino acids: CASSTIPPGETDTQYF. CDR3 nucleotides: TGTGCCAGTAGTACCATACCCCCTGGAGAGACAGATACGCAGTATTTT.

This chain uses TRBV20-1 with TRBJ1-2; D gene uncertain. CDR1 DFQATT and CDR2 SNEGSKA come from the germline V gene (reference sequence). There are 13 residues in the CDR3. With 1 base removed from V and 5 bases from J, the gap between germline ends came to 11 bases. CDR3 DNA: TGCAGTGCTAGAGTACAGAGACGGTATGGCTACACCTTC. Translation gives CSARVQRRYGYTF.

This clonotype is classed as hyperexpanded. The chain links TRBV11-1 to TRBJ2-1; D may be TRBD2 (5 bases). Germline CDR1 is SGHAT and CDR2 is FQDESV (reference sequence). Trimming left V 2 bases short and J 9 bases short, with 17 bases between. There are 15 residues in the CDR3. CDR3 residues: CASSLCPPSYCEQFF. For the CDR3, the DNA is TGTGCCAGCAGCTTATGTCCCCCTAGCTACTGTGAGCAGTTCTTC.

This clonotype was counted many times. V gene TRBV6-5 combines with J gene TRBJ1-2; tentatively, D is TRBD1 (5 bases). CDR3 length: 15 amino acids. V lost 1 base and J lost 0, with 9 bases in between. Germline V lookup: CDR1 MNHEY, CDR2 SVGAGI. Written as DNA, the CDR3 is TGTGCCAGCAGTTACTGGGGCAGCTCTAACTATGGCTACACCTTC. It translates to CASSYWGSSNYGYTF.

The chain links TRBV29-1 to TRBJ2-3; 9 bases are shared with TRBD2. Trimming cost V 5 bases and J 0 bases; bases outside gene matches: 6. This CDR3 contains 15 residues. CDR1 is SQVTM, CDR2 ANQGSEA, per germline. The DNA for the CDR3 is TGCAGCGTTTCAGGACTAGCGTATAGCACAGATACGCAGTATTTT. As protein: CSVSGLAYSTDTQYF.

This rearrangement joins TRBV5-1 to TRBJ1-5; D is possibly TRBD1 (5 bases). Germline V gene lookup returns CDR1 SGHRS and CDR2 YFSETQ. The CDR3 extends over 15 amino acids. The V end was cut by 1 base, the J end by 5 bases, with 13 bases between. The CDR3: CASSLWAGGDQPQHF. The CDR3 coding sequence is TGCGCCAGCAGCTTGTGGGCGGGGGGGGATCAGCCCCAGCATTTT.

The genes are TRBV20-1 and TRBJ2-3; 9 bases agree with TRBD2. Per the germline V gene, CDR1 is DFQATT and CDR2 is SNEGSKA (reference sequence). This CDR3 is built from 16 residues. The trim removed 1 base at V and 1 base at J, leaving 6 bases unmatched. The CDR3 DNA follows: TGCAGTGCTAGAGTGTTCCGGACTAGCGGCACAGATACGCAGTATTTT. It specifies CSARVFRTSGTDTQYF.

The sample holds many counts of this clonotype. V usage is TRBV20-1 and J usage is TRBJ2-4; the D is unclear. Trimming took 7 bases from V and 2 from J, leaving 18 bases between them. The CDR3 runs 15 residues. Germline loops: CDR1 DFQATT, CDR2 SNEGSKA (reference sequence). The CDR3 here is CSVPAAVETKNIQYF. The CDR3 DNA reads TGCAGTGTCCCGGCAGCCGTCGAAACCAAAAACATTCAGTACTTC.

V and J are TRBV3-1 and TRBJ1-2; no reliable D call. V was shortened by 4 bases and J by 3 bases, with 18 bases between the two germline ends. CDR1 is LGHDT, CDR2 YNNKEL, per germline (reference sequence). The CDR3 covers 16 residues. This CDR3 reads CASSPRAYSYYYGYTF. The CDR3 coding sequence is TGTGCCAGCAGCCCGCGGGCCTACAGTTATTACTATGGCTACACCTTC.

This clonotype was observed at least ten times. The CDR3 sequence: CSARGSGGRWDTQYF. The CDR3, as DNA: TGCAGTGCTAGAGGCTCCGGCGGTCGGTGGGATACGCAGTATTTT. The V call is TRBV20-1, the J call TRBJ2-3; D gene unclear. This CDR3 is built from 15 residues. Germline CDR1 DFQATT, CDR2 SNEGSKA (reference sequence). The germline V and J ends were trimmed by 1 base and 6 bases, with 17 bases remaining between them.

This clonotype came up a few times. The chain links TRBV20-1 to TRBJ1-5; 8 bases fit TRBD1. This CDR3 contains 15 residues. The germline V gene has CDR1 DFQATT and CDR2 SNEGSKA (reference sequence). V lost 1 base to trimming and J lost 3 bases; unmatched junction nucleotides: 5. The CDR3 nucleotides read TGCAGTGCTAGAGGACAGGGGCCCTACAATCAGCCCCAGCATTTT. Amino acid sequence: CSARGQGPYNQPQHF.

The J gene is TRBJ2-6, the V gene TRBV7-3; D uncertain. V was shortened by 5 bases and J by 0 bases, with 11 bases between the two germline ends. The CDR3 has 16 residues. The germline CDR1 and CDR2 sequences are SGHTA and FQGTGA. CDR3 sequence: CASSPDGYSGANVLTF. CDR3 DNA: TGTGCCAGCAGCCCGGACGGGTACTCTGGGGCCAACGTCCTGACTTTC.